This T cell receptor (beta chain) stems from a study of T cell responses to AZD1222 COVID-19 vaccine. This clone has just a few counts. Trimming pared 6 bases from V and 11 bases from J, leaving 10 bases between. Per the germline V gene, CDR1 is LNHDA and CDR2 is SQIVND (reference sequence). The CDR3 runs to 10 residues. Samples with a second dose at about 4 or about 12 weeks were pooled together. Some clones are missing from TCRdb's copy, which holds only in-frame ones; the method was immunoSEQ multiplex PCR. The data contain some 80,000 clones, around nine tenths of them seen just once; the ten biggest clones take up around 3.2%.

The TCR originated in an adult who received the AZD1222 COVID-19 vaccine. The sample was peripheral blood, taken 28 days after the second AZD1222 dose. This chain connects TRBV19 to TRBJ1-2, with unresolved D. As DNA, the CDR3 is TGTGCCAGTAGCCGTGGCGGGTACACCTTC. It encodes CASSRGGYTF. The entire variable domain, with the rest obtained from reference TRBV19 and TRBJ1-2, is as follows: DGGITQSPKYLFRKEGQNVTLSCEQNLNHDAMYWYRQDPGQGLRLIYYSQIVNDFQKGDIAEGYSVSREKKESFPLTVTSAQKNPTAFYLCASSRGGYTFGSGTRLTVV.